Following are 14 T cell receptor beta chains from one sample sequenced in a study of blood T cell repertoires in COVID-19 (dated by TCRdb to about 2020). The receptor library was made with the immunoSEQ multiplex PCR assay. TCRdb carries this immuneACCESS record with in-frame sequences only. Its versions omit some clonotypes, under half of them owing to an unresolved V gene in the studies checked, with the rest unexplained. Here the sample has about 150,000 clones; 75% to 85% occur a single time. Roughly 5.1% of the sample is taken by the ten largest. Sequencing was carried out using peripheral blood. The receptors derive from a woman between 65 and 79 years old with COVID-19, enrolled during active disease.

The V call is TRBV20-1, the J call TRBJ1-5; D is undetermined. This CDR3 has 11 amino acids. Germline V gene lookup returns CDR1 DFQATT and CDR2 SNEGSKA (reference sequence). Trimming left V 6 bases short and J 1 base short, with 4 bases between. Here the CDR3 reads CSAPSNQPQHF. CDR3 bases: TGCAGTGCCCCAAGCAATCAGCCCCAGCATTTT.

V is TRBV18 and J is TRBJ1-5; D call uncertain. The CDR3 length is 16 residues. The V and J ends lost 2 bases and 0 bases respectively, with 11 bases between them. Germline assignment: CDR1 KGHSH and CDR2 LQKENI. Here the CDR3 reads CASSPSTVNSNQPQHF. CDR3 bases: TGTGCCAGCTCACCAAGTACAGTCAATAGCAATCAGCCCCAGCATTTT.

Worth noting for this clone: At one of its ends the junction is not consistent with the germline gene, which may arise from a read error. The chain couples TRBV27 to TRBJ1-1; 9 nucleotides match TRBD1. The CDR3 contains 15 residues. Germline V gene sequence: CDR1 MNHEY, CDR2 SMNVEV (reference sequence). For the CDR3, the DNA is TGTGCCAGCAGGCGACGCGACAGGGGGAACGCTGAAGCTTTCTTT. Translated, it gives CASRRRDRGNAEAFF.

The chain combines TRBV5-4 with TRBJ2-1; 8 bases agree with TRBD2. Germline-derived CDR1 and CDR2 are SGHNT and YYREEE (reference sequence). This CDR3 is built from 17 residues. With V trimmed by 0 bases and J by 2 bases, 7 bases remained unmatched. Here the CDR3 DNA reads TGTGCCAGCAGCTTGGGGGGGAGCGGGGGCACCTACAATGAGCAGTTCTTC. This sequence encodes CASSLGGSGGTYNEQFF.

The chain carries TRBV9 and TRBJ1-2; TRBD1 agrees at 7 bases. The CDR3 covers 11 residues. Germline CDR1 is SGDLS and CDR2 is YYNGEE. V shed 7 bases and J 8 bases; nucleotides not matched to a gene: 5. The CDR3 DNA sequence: TGTGCCAGCGACAGGGCAGGGGGCTACACCTTC. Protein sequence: CASDRAGGYTF.

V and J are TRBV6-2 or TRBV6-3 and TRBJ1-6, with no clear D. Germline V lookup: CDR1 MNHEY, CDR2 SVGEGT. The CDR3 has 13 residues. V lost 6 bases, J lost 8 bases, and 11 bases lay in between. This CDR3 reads CASSRYTDSPLHF. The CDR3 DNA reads TGTGCCAGCAGCCGGTATACGGATTCACCCCTCCACTTT.

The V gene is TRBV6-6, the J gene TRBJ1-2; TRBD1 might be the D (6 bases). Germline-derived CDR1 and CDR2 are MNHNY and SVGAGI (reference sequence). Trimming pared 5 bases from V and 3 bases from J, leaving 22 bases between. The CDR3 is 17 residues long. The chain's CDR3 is CASSRPGHNPVDYGYTF. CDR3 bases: TGTGCCAGCAGTCGTCCGGGACATAATCCAGTGGACTATGGCTACACCTTC.

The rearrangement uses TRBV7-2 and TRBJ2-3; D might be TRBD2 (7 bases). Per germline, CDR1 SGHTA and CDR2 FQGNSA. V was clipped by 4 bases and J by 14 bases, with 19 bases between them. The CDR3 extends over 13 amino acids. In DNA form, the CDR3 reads TGTGCCAGCAGCTCGAGGGGGGGGAACCGGGTGTATTTT. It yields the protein CASSSRGGNRVYF.

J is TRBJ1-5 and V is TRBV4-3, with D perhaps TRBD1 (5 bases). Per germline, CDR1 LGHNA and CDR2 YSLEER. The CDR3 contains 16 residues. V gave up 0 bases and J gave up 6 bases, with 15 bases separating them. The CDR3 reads CASSQDMGGSAQPQHF. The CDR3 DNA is TGCGCCAGCAGCCAAGATATGGGGGGTTCGGCTCAGCCCCAGCATTTT.

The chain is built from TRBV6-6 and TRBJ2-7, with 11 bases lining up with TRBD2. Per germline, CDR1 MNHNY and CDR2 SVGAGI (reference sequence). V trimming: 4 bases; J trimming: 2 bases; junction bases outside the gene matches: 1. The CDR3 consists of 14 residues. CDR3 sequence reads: CASSLAGGPYEQYF. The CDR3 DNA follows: TGTGCCAGCAGTTTAGCGGGGGGGCCCTACGAGCAGTACTTC.

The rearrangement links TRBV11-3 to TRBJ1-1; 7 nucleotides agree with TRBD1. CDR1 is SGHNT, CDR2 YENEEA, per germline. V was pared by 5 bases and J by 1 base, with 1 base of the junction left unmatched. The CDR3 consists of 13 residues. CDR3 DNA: TGTGCCAGCAGCGACAGGGCGAACACTGAAGCTTTCTTT. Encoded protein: CASSDRANTEAFF.

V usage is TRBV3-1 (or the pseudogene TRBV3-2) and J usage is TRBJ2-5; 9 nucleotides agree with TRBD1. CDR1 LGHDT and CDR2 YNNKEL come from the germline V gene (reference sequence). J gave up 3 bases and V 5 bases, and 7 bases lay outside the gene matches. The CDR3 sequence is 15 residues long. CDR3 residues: CASSVPGTGKETQYF. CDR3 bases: TGTGCCAGCAGCGTACCCGGGACAGGGAAAGAGACCCAGTACTTC.

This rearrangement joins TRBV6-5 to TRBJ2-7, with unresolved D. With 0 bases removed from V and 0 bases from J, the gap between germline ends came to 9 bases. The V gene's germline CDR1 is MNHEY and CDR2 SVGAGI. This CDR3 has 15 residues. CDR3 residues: CASSYSGQNSYEQYF. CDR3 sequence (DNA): TGTGCCAGCAGTTACTCTGGCCAAAACTCCTACGAGCAGTACTTC.

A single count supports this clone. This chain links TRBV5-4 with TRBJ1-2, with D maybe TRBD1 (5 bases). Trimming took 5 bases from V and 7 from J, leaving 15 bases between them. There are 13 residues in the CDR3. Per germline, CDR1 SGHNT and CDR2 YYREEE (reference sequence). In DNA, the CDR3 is TGTGCCAGCAGACCGGACATACCTGGTGGCTACACCTTC. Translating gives CASRPDIPGGYTF.